Below, 5 T cell receptor beta chains from the same sample are listed, as sequenced in a study of a mutant IDH1 vaccine in newly diagnosed glioma. Profiled with immunoSEQ multiplex PCR; TCRdb holds only in-frame clones, not every one. The sample carries around 52,000 clones, 75% to 85% recorded once. No antigen has been identified for these receptors. As for time point: week 35, safety follow-up. One vaccine dose held 300 ug of mutant IDH1 20-mer peptide and came with topical imiquimod. Sample: PBMCs, taken from a glioma patient whose treatment included an IDH1 peptide vaccine. These TCRs come from a man aged 40-50 years with glioma.

V gene TRBV27 combines with J gene TRBJ1-2, with unresolved D. The CDR3 runs 13 residues. Germline lookup yields CDR1 MNHEY and CDR2 SMNVEV (reference sequence). Trimming stripped 3 bases from V and 2 bases from J, with 7 bases between. The CDR3 here is CASSLQPNYGYTF. CDR3 coding DNA: TGTGCCAGCAGTTTGCAGCCCAACTATGGCTACACCTTC.

This rearrangement joins TRBV6-5 to TRBJ1-2, with D perhaps TRBD1 (5 bases). The germline gives CDR1 MNHEY, CDR2 SVGAGI. Deletions cut 0 bases from V and 4 bases from J, with 15 bases between. The CDR3 loop spans 16 amino acids. DNA of the CDR3: TGTGCCAGCAGTTACTCCCCCCAGGGCTTAGGCTATGGCTACACCTTC. Translated, it gives CASSYSPQGLGYGYTF.

The chain combines TRBV10-3 with TRBJ2-4; 14 bases agree with TRBD2. V gave up 5 bases and J gave up 12 bases; unmatched junction bases: 6. CDR1 ENHRY and CDR2 SYGVKD come from the germline V gene. The CDR3 consists of 14 residues. The CDR3 coding sequence is TGTGCCATCAGTATGGGACTAGCGGGAGAGGCTCAGTACTTC. It is translated as CAISMGLAGEAQYF.

Only a few counts were recorded for this clone. As DNA, the CDR3 is TGTGCCAGCAGTTTGCGACAAGGGTACTATGGCTACACCTTC. Translated, it gives CASSLRQGYYGYTF. The V gene is TRBV28, the J gene TRBJ1-2; no firm D call. The V and J ends lost 3 bases and 3 bases respectively, with 11 bases between them. CDR3 length equals 14 residues. Germline CDR1 reads MDHEN; CDR2 reads SYDVKM.

CDR3: CASTGTVRRNTEAFF. The CDR3 nucleotides are TGTGCCAGCACGGGAACCGTTCGAAGGAACACTGAAGCTTTCTTT. The rearrangement uses TRBV18 and TRBJ1-1; no clear D. This CDR3 contains 15 residues. Trimming removed 8 bases from V and 1 base from J, with 17 bases in between. Germline V gives CDR1 KGHSH, CDR2 LQKENI.